One T cell receptor (beta chain) is described in this entry. Measured with immunoSEQ multiplex PCR; TCRdb has only the in-frame clones, and not every one. The table lists 80,000 to 95,000 clones, about 93% of them singletons. This sample is part of a study of T cell changes during pregnancy in multiple sclerosis. Trimming at V came to 0 bases and at J to 5 bases, leaving 10 bases not matched to a gene. Germline loops: CDR1 SNHLY, CDR2 FYNNEI. The CDR3 totals 18 residues. The clonotype was recovered from a female donor in good health, enrolled as a control in a pregnancy study. The chain is built from TRBV2 and TRBJ2-7; 13 bases fit TRBD2. Sequences were derived from peripheral blood, sampled in the third trimester of pregnancy. The CDR3 nucleotides read TGTGCCAGCAGTGAAGCGGAAGGACTAGCGGGAGCCATGGACGAGCAGTACTTC. It translates to CASSEAEGLAGAMDEQYF.